These 9 T cell receptor beta chains were all obtained from the same sample, sequenced in a study of regulatory T cells in long-lasting Graves disease. Time point defined: newly diagnosed GD, antithyroid drugs for less than 3 months. The TCR library was made from RNA extracted from PBMCs. HTBI primers from iRepertoire and Arm-PCR of CDR3 regions yielded the TCR beta libraries. Using its own MiXCR run on the multiplex PCR reads, TCRdb lists one record per CDR3 protein. The sample records 680,000 or so distinct CDR3 sequences, roughly 15% being singletons. The sample was also reused in another study, on T cells in Graves' hyperthyroidism and ophthalmopathy.

Source: peripheral blood mononuclear cells (PBMCs), taken at new diagnosis, from a patient treated with antithyroid drugs. These receptor sequences come from a woman in her 30s with Graves disease.

Only one count was recorded for this clonotype. The V and J genes are TRBV20-1 and TRBJ2-2; D possibly corresponds to TRBD1 (5 bases). V was pared by 1 base and J by 0 bases, with 9 bases between. This CDR3 comprises 15 residues. CDR1 and CDR2 from the germline V gene are DFQATT and SNEGSKA (reference sequence). The CDR3 nucleotides are TGCAGTGCTAGAGGACAGCCTTCGAACACCGGGGAGCTGTTTTTT. Its protein product is CSARGQPSNTGELFF.

The table lists this clonotype with many counts. The rearrangement joins TRBV28 to TRBJ1-2; D call uncertain. The CDR3 extends over 15 amino acids. The germline CDR1 and CDR2 sequences are MDHEN and SYDVKM. Trimming removed 7 bases from V and 1 base from J, with 16 bases in between. The CDR3 DNA reads as TGTGCCAGCATGGCTCCTCAGCCGGTTAACTATGGCTACACCTTC. Amino acids: CASMAPQPVNYGYTF.

At least ten counts were recorded for this clonotype. V usage is TRBV20-1 and J usage is TRBJ1-5; 10 bases line up with TRBD1. The CDR3 runs to 13 residues. Per the germline V gene, CDR1 is DFQATT and CDR2 is SNEGSKA (reference sequence). After removal of 6 bases from V and 5 bases from J, the junction contained 4 bases not matched to a gene. The CDR3 protein is CSARTGGDQPQHF. CDR3 bases: TGCAGTGCCCGGACAGGGGGTGATCAGCCCCAGCATTTT.

Of note for this clonotype: A read error may explain this, as a much larger clone is one base away. V usage is TRBV7-9 and J usage is TRBJ1-1; D not resolved. CDR3 length: 17 amino acids. The germline V gene has CDR1 SEHNR and CDR2 FQNEAQ (reference sequence). V lost 5 bases, J lost 3 bases, and 22 bases lay in between. The chain's CDR3 is CASSHSSWTERDTEAFF. CDR3 sequence (DNA): TGTGCCAGCAGCCACAGCAGCTGGACCGAGCGGGACACTGAAGCTTTCTTT.

This clonotype was observed at least ten times. V and J are TRBV6-1 and TRBJ2-7; 11 nucleotides align to TRBD2. Trimming at V came to 4 bases and at J to 3 bases, leaving 8 bases not matched to a gene. Germline-derived CDR1 and CDR2 are MNHNS and SASEGT. The CDR3 covers 16 residues. The CDR3 loop is CASSGSSGRSFYEQYF. CDR3 nucleotide sequence: TGTGCCAGCAGTGGTTCTAGCGGGAGGTCCTTCTACGAGCAGTACTTC.

The chain recombines TRBV19 with TRBJ2-7, with 13 bases matching TRBD2. This CDR3 region has 14 residues. Germline V gene sequence: CDR1 LNHDA, CDR2 SQIVND (reference sequence). The junction had 1 base not matched to a gene; V was cut back by 6 bases and J by 2 bases. The CDR3 loop reads CASRTSGRAYEQYF. The CDR3 bases are TGTGCCAGTAGAACTAGCGGGAGGGCCTACGAGCAGTACTTC. The variable domain in full, with the rest retrieved from reference TRBV19 and TRBJ2-7, is DGGITQSPKYLFRKEGQNVTLSCEQNLNHDAMYWYRQDPGQGLRLIYYSQIVNDFQKGDIAEGYSVSREKKESFPLTVTSAQKNPTAFYLCASRTSGRAYEQYFGPGTRLTVT.

This clonotype has ten or more counts. The chain carries TRBV5-1 and TRBJ1-1; no reliable D call. Germline CDR1 and CDR2: SGHRS and YFSETQ. CDR3 length equals 17 residues. V was cut by 0 bases and J by 3 bases, with 18 bases left in between. The CDR3 protein is CASSLGTLRFVDTEAFF. The CDR3 coding sequence is TGCGCCAGCAGCTTGGGCACCCTGAGGTTTGTGGACACTGAAGCTTTCTTT.

This clonotype was counted many times. Mismatch with germline at one junction end may stem from a read error. The chain carries TRBV6-1 and TRBJ1-5, with TRBD1 as a possible D gene (5 bases). The germline V gene encodes CDR1 MNHNS and CDR2 SASEGT. The CDR3 loop spans 13 amino acids. CDR3 protein: CASSEFGGGVQNF. For the CDR3, the DNA is TGTGCCAGCAGTGAATTCGGCGGGGGGGTCCAGAATTTT.

A few counts support this clonotype. This sequence joins TRBV5-1 and TRBJ2-7, with a possible D match to TRBD2 (6 bases). CDR1 and CDR2 (germline): SGHRS, YFSETQ. Trimming pared 0 bases from V and 3 bases from J, leaving 13 bases between. There are 15 residues in the CDR3. CDR3 region: CASSLVSGVDYEQYF. The CDR3 DNA is TGCGCCAGCAGCTTGGTTTCGGGAGTTGACTACGAGCAGTACTTC.